These 9 T cell receptor beta chains were sequenced from one sample in a study of CD8+CD57+ T cells in acquired aplastic anemia. The use of genomic DNA as template underpinned the TCR beta VDJ and CDR3 profiling. TCRdb passed the reads through MiXCR, listing each CDR3 protein once. The sample lists around 210,000 distinct CDR3 sequences; around three fifths were seen once. Previously, flow cytometry had revealed CD8+CD57+ cell expansion in the patients chosen for sequencing. Sequenced: sorted CD4+, CD8+, or CD8+CD57+ T cells (not recorded which) from PBMCs. The source of these receptors is a human donor with aplastic anemia.

V and J are TRBV10-3 and TRBJ1-4; D is unclear. V was trimmed by 2 bases and J by 6 bases, leaving 10 bases between them. CDR1 is ENHRY and CDR2 is SYGVKD in the germline V gene. CDR3 length: 14 residues. CDR3 amino acids: CAISENGLDEKLFF. The CDR3 DNA is TGTGCCATCAGTGAGAATGGTCTCGATGAAAAACTGTTTTTT.

The chain is built from TRBV19 and TRBJ1-4, with 7 bases matching TRBD1. V was clipped by 3 bases and J by 0 bases; unmatched bases: 7. Germline V CDR1 and CDR2: LNHDA, SQIVND (reference sequence). The CDR3 sequence is 17 residues long. CDR3 sequence reads: CASSIRQGGATNEKLFF. In DNA form, the CDR3 reads TGTGCCAGTAGTATTCGACAGGGCGGAGCAACTAATGAAAAACTGTTTTTT.

This clonotype has more than one count but fewer than ten. The chain is built from TRBV7-8 and TRBJ1-6; D is uncertain. Germline values: CDR1 SGHVS, CDR2 FQNEAQ. The CDR3 loop spans 11 amino acids. V was cut by 6 bases and J by 6 bases, with 3 bases left in between. This CDR3 reads CASSLNSPLHF. The CDR3 DNA sequence: TGTGCCAGCAGTCTTAATTCACCCCTCCACTTT.

The CDR3 DNA is TGTGCCAGTAGTGGCCCCCCGGGGGGAGGTCAGCCCCAGCATTTT. It codes for CASSGPPGGGQPQHF. V and J are TRBV19 and TRBJ1-5, with D perhaps TRBD1 (5 bases). Germline V gene data show CDR1 as LNHDA and CDR2 as SQIVND (reference sequence). V was cut by 5 bases and J by 6 bases, with 17 bases left in between. The CDR3 extends over 15 amino acids.

This rearrangement joins TRBV20-1 to TRBJ2-7; D is uncertain. The length of the CDR3 is 12 residues. Per the germline V gene, CDR1 is DFQATT and CDR2 is SNEGSKA (reference sequence). Trimming removed 7 bases at V and 3 bases at J, with 13 bases between. Here the CDR3 DNA reads TGCAGTGTGGCGGCCGCGAACTACGAGCAGTACTTC. The encoded protein is CSVAAANYEQYF.

The V and J genes are TRBV20-1 and TRBJ2-5, with D tentatively TRBD1 (6 bases). The V and J ends lost 1 base and 2 bases respectively, with 14 bases between them. The CDR3 has 15 amino acids. Germline V lookup: CDR1 DFQATT, CDR2 SNEGSKA (reference sequence). The CDR3 is CSARGGQGFQETQYF. Here the CDR3 DNA reads TGCAGTGCTAGAGGGGGGCAAGGGTTTCAAGAGACCCAGTACTTC.

V usage is TRBV9 and J usage is TRBJ2-7; 8 positions agree with TRBD1. V trimming: 4 bases; J trimming: 0 bases; junction bases outside the gene matches: 6. Germline loops: CDR1 SGDLS, CDR2 YYNGEE. CDR3 length equals 15 residues. DNA for the CDR3: TGTGCCAGCAGCTTCGGACAGGGTCTCTCCTACGAGCAGTACTTC. This codes for CASSFGQGLSYEQYF.

The chain is built from TRBV6-1 and TRBJ2-7; D may be TRBD1 (5 bases). This CDR3 is 14 amino acids long. The V gene's germline CDR1 is MNHNS and CDR2 SASEGT. The ends were cut back, 1 base at V and 5 bases at J, with 12 bases in the middle. CDR3 protein: CASSEGTSLDEQYF. CDR3 DNA: TGTGCCAGCAGTGAAGGGACAAGCCTCGACGAGCAGTACTTC.

The chain couples TRBV15 to TRBJ2-1; D unresolved. Germline lookup yields CDR1 LNHNV and CDR2 YYDKDF (reference sequence). V lost 3 bases, J lost 6 bases, and 9 bases lay in between. CDR3 size: 13 residues. CDR3 bases: TGTGCCACCAGCAGCTTGGTGCCCAATGAGCAGTTCTTC. Translation gives CATSSLVPNEQFF. The full variable domain, completed using reference TRBV15 and TRBJ2-1, is DAMVIQNPRYQVTQFGKPVTLSCSQTLNHNVMYWYQQKSSQAPKLLFHYYDKDFNNEADTPDNFQSRRPNTSFCFLDIRSPGLGDTAMYLCATSSLVPNEQFFGPGTRLTVL.